This is a list of T cell receptor beta chains from one sample in a study of human T cells and chemical hapten exposure. In TCRdb, the RACE reads were re-called with MiXCR into one record per CDR3 protein. This sample has about 70,000 distinct CDR3 sequences, with about 9% found just once. The starting material was whole blood, obtained in connection with sensitization to the hapten diphenylcyclopropenone (DPC). The source is a woman aged 45-65 years with alopecia areata. Some clones in this sample may be carry-over from other donors' samples. Each CDR3 is given with its conserved first and last residue. The D gene is left open where the match is weak. Size values are once, few and many counts, or a class for expanded clones, and some rows have none.

D,J,V,size,DNA,CDR3
-,TRBJ1-4,TRBV7-9,-,TGTGCCAGCAGCTTAGGAAGTGGTAATGAAAAACTGTTTTTT,CASSLGSGNEKLFF
-,TRBJ2-1,TRBV29-1,-,TGCAGCGCCAGCACTCGTCTGGGGTCTACAGATGAGCAGTTCTTC,CSASTRLGSTDEQFF
-,TRBJ2-3,TRBV12-3/TRBV12-4,few,TGTGCCAGCACCCACCATATCTCGACAGCCACAGATACGCAGTATTTT,CASTHHISTATDTQYF
-,TRBJ1-5,TRBV6-5,few,TGTGCCAGCAGGGGGGGGGGACCCCAGCATTTT,CASRGGGPQHF
-,TRBJ1-1,TRBV19,many,TGTGCCACCCGAAGCGGCTACACTGAAGCTTTCTTT,CATRSGYTEAFF
-,TRBJ1-3,TRBV7-8,many,TGTGCCAGCAGCTTCGGAGGGCCCGGAAACACCATATATTTT,CASSFGGPGNTIYF
TRBD1,TRBJ1-2,TRBV18,many,TGTGCCAGCTCACCGGACAGGGAAGGCTACACCTTC,CASSPDREGYTF
-,TRBJ2-1,TRBV10-3,-,TGTGCCATCAGTGAACAGGGACCCTACAATGAGCAGTTCTTC,CAISEQGPYNEQFF
-,TRBJ1-2,TRBV27,many,TGTGCCAGCAGTTTCGGACAGAAGGAGTTCTATGGCTACACCTTC,CASSFGQKEFYGYTF
-,TRBJ2-5,TRBV7-2,-,TGTGCCAGCAGCACGAACTACCAAGAGACCCAGTACTTC,CASSTNYQETQYF
TRBD1,TRBJ1-1,TRBV7-9,-,TGTGCCAGCAGCCCGGGACAGGGGTTTGAAGCTTTCTTT,CASSPGQGFEAFF
TRBD2,TRBJ2-7,TRBV6-2/TRBV6-3,-,TGTGCCAGCAGTTACCAACCGGGACTAGCGGGTTCACCCCGGGAGCAGTACTTC,CASSYQPGLAGSPREQYF
-,TRBJ2-6,TRBV7-9,many,TGTGCCAGCAGCTTAGCGGTACCTGGGGCCAACGTCCTGACTTTC,CASSLAVPGANVLTF
-,TRBJ1-6,TRBV28,few,TGTGCCAGCAGTTTTCAGGGGCCCTATAATTCACCCCTCCACTTT,CASSFQGPYNSPLHF
-,TRBJ1-5,TRBV7-8,few,TGTGCCAGCACCCTGGGCCACCCCAATCAGCCCCAGCATTTT,CASTLGHPNQPQHF
-,TRBJ1-1,TRBV28,-,TGTGCCAGCATCACCCCCGATAGGGGCTACACTGAAGCTTTCTTT,CASITPDRGYTEAFF
-,TRBJ1-1,TRBV4-3,many,TGCGCCAGCAGCCAAGAGCTTGGACCTATGAACACTGAAGCTTTCTTT,CASSQELGPMNTEAFF
-,TRBJ1-5,TRBV10-3,-,TGTGCCATCAGTGAGGGAGGTCAGCCCCAGCATTTT,CAISEGGQPQHF
-,TRBJ2-7,TRBV28,few,TGTGCCAGCAGTTCCCCCGGAGGACGGAGTTCCTACGAGCAGTACTTC,CASSSPGGRSSYEQYF
-,TRBJ2-3,TRBV3-1,few,TGTGCCAGCAGCCGACTAGAGGGTGTACCAGATACGCAGTATTTT,CASSRLEGVPDTQYF
-,TRBJ2-3,TRBV20-1,few,TGCAGTGCGCCCGGACGCTGGGATACGCAGTATTTT,CSAPGRWDTQYF
TRBD1,TRBJ1-1,TRBV20-1,-,TGCAGTGCTAGAGTTAAGGGGGCAAACACTGAAGCTTTCTTT,CSARVKGANTEAFF
TRBD1,TRBJ2-1,TRBV28,few,TGTGCCAGCGGGCAAGGGGGCGAGGAGCAGTTCTTC,CASGQGGEEQFF
TRBD2,TRBJ2-5,TRBV27,-,TGTGCCAGTATGCCGGGACTAGCGGCCCAAGAGACCCAGTACTTC,CASMPGLAAQETQYF
-,TRBJ2-1,TRBV28,-,TGTGCCACCCTGATACCGACGAGCTCCTACAATGAGCAGTTCTTC,CATLIPTSSYNEQFF
-,TRBJ2-6,TRBV5-5,few,TGTGCCAGCAGCTTGGGAGCAGGGGCCAACGTCCTGACTTTC,CASSLGAGANVLTF
-,TRBJ2-1,TRBV15,-,TGTGCCACCAGCAGAGATCATCGGGATGTTTGGGATCAGGGAAACAATGAGCAGTTCTTC,CATSRDHRDVWDQGNNEQFF
-,TRBJ1-2,TRBV12-3/TRBV12-4,-,TGTGCCAGCAGTTTCCAAAGAGACTATGGCTACACCTTC,CASSFQRDYGYTF
TRBD1,TRBJ2-1,TRBV2,-,TGTGCCAGCAGTAAGATGTCAGGGGGCCGCGATGAGCAGTTCTTC,CASSKMSGGRDEQFF
TRBD1,TRBJ2-7,TRBV7-6,-,TGTGCCAGCAGCTTAGAGATGGTAGGGGGCGAGAACGAGCAGTACTTC,CASSLEMVGGENEQYF
-,TRBJ1-6,TRBV2,few,TGTGCCAGCAGTGATCTCCGAAAGAGCGTAGGGTCCCTCCACTTT,CASSDLRKSVGSLHF
-,TRBJ2-1,TRBV7-2,-,TGTGCCAGCAGCGCACAACCACTAGTTTCCTACAATGAGCAGTTCTTC,CASSAQPLVSYNEQFF
-,TRBJ1-4,TRBV2,-,TGTGCCAGCAGTGACAAGGGGGTTGATGAAAAACTGTTTTTT,CASSDKGVDEKLFF
-,TRBJ1-1,TRBV29-1,few,TGCAGCGTTTCCCCGGCCGCGCACACTGAAGCTTTCTTT,CSVSPAAHTEAFF
-,TRBJ1-5,TRBV27,many,TGTGCCAGCCTGGCCTGGCCAGGGAGCAATCAGCCCCAGCATTTT,CASLAWPGSNQPQHF
-,TRBJ2-3,TRBV27,many,TGTGCCAGCGGTCGGGCAGATACGCAGTATTTT,CASGRADTQYF
-,TRBJ1-1,TRBV9,many,TGTGCCAGCAGTCCGGGGAACGCTGAAGCTTTCTTT,CASSPGNAEAFF
-,TRBJ1-6,TRBV10-3,many,TGTGCCATCAGTGAGACAGATAATTCACCCCTCCACTTT,CAISETDNSPLHF